This T cell receptor beta chain stems from a study of neurological immune-mediated disorders. Synthesis of cDNA was performed by 5'RACE using 10-nucleotide random UMIs. Every sequencing run drew on 15-18 subjects and yielded over 200 million TCR-beta sequences. MiXCR, applied by TCRdb to the 5' RACE reads, yields one record per CDR3 protein. The top ten hold around 0.6% of the sample, which has fewer than 55,000 distinct CDR3 sequences, more than 5% seen once. This clonotype came up many times. Its matching antigen is unknown. Findings and limits, study-wide: The absence of shared CDR3 amino acid sequences among expanded clones across subjects suggests private repertoires in all groups.

For sorted libraries, the input was roughly 1 million CD4+ or CD8+ T cells. The source of this sequence is a woman between 35 and 50 years old in good health. Sequencing input: CD4+ T cells from blood.

The CDR3 sequence: CASSRGDRGLYEQYF. The CDR3 DNA reads TGTGCCAGCAGCCGAGGGGACAGGGGCCTTTACGAGCAGTACTTC. The chain recombines TRBV7-9 with TRBJ2-7; 10 bases align to TRBD1. CDR1 is SEHNR, CDR2 FQNEAQ, per germline (reference sequence). V gave up 5 bases and J gave up 4 bases; unmatched junction bases: 8. There are 15 residues in the CDR3.